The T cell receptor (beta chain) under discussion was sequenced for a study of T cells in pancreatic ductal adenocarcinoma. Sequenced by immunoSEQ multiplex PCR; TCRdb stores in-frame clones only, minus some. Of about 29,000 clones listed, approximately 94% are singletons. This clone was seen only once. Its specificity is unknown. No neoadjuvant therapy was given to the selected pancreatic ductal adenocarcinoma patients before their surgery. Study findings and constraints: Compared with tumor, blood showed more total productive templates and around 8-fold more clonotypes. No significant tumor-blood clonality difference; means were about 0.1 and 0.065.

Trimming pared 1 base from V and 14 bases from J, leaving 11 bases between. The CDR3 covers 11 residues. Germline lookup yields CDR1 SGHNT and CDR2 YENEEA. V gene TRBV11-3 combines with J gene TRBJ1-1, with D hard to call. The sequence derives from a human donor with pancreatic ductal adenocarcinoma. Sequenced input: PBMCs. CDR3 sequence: CASSLGPEVFF. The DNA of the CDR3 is TGTGCCAGCAGCTTAGGCCCTGAAGTGTTCTTT.